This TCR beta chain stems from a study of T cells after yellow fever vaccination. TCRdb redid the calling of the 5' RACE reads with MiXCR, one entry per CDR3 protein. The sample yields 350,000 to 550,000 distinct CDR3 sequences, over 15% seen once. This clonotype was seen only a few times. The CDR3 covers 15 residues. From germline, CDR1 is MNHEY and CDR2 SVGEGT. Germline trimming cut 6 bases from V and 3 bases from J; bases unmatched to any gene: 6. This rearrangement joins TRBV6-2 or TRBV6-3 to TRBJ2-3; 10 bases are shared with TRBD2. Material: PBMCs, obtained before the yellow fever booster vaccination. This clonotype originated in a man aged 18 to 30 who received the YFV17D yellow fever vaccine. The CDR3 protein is CASRPSGGLTDTQYF. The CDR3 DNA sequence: TGTGCCAGCAGGCCTAGCGGGGGCCTGACAGATACGCAGTATTTT.